Sequencing of this TCR beta chain was carried out in a study of T cell repertoires in cytomegalovirus infection. This clonotype occurred a few times. The CDR3 has 18 residues. The germline gives CDR1 DFQATT, CDR2 SNEGSKA (reference sequence). The junction had 16 bases not matched to a gene; V was cut back by 1 base and J by 8 bases. TCRdb re-called the reads with MiXCR, one entry per CDR3 protein. This repertoire shows 560,000 or so distinct CDR3 sequences, more than 15% found once; its top ten account for under 30%. Sample: CD8+ T cells from PBMCs. The TCR was taken from a human donor in good health (CMV status not recorded). Some clones in this sample may be carry-over from other donors' samples. The chain employs TRBV20-1 and TRBJ2-1; 11 bases are shared with TRBD2. The CDR3 sequence is CSARGGGGTSGSVDEQFF. The CDR3 nucleotides read TGCAGTGCTAGAGGGGGGGGGGGAACTAGCGGGAGCGTCGATGAGCAGTTCTTC.